This T cell receptor (beta chain) originates from a study of blood T cell repertoires in COVID-19 (TCRdb year 2020). In terms of the full investigation: Collaborator samples came from the United States, Italy and Spain and covered acute and convalescent phases of COVID-19. The prospective study material was composed of cDNA or gDNA derived from T cells, B-cell-depleted T cells, or PBMCs. The dataset comprised deeply sampled blood TCRbeta repertoires from subjects exposed to, actively infected with, or recovered from COVID-19. The repertoires were released in a freely available public database intended as a resource for research on the immune response to SARS-CoV-2. Samples were obtained from the ongoing ImmuneRACE study (first 160 participants) and from 1,000 to 1,500 subjects provided by 6 global collaborators. A de-identified subject ID, COVID-19 status, age in years and sex were almost always included in the sample metadata. Where available, HLA class I and class II types were obtained from metadata supplied by the sample provider rather than from assay-based typing. Here is what the overall study found, with its caveats: The quantity of clinical and demographic metadata differed by source and by participant and was supplied without curation.

TCRbeta CDR3 regions were amplified from genomic DNA by means of the immunoSEQ Assay, a bias-controlled multiplex PCR. Turning to the authors' computational methods: The number of nucleated cells in each sample was estimated by amplification of reference gene primers within the assay. Sequence reads were collapsed and filtered to measure the absolute abundance of every unique TCRbeta CDR3 rearrangement. For each sample, productive Simpson clonality was calculated by taking the square root of Simpson's diversity index across productive rearrangements. TCRdb's version of the immuneACCESS table is confined to in-frame rearrangements and falls short of the full clone set. An unresolved V gene accounts for under half of the shortfall where checked; the remainder is of unknown origin. The V and J calls and the clone size are those of that table, but D and trimming were determined from the DNA. The sample has approximately 73,000 clones on record, over 65% of them singletons. The ten biggest clones cover about 0.8% of the sample.

V is shortened by 5 bases, J by 8 bases, and the region joining them spans 10 bases. Taken from cysteine to phenylalanine, the CDR3 has 12 residues. The sequence is cut down to CDR3 DNA, 36 bases in frame from base 1. CDR1 and CDR2 are read off the germline V gene as SGHTA and FQGNSA. This clone was picked up one time. Its binding antigen is unknown. Base qualities are not at hand, and no much larger clone is one base apart. Collaborating institutions collected whole blood in K2EDTA tubes following their own protocols. For TCRbeta analysis, collaborators shipped samples in one of three forms: frozen whole blood, isolated PBMCs, or DNA extracted from either of those sample types.

The chain employs TRBV7-2 and TRBJ2-1; no D gene call is confident. Source material: peripheral blood. This TCR came from a woman in her 70s with acute or convalescent COVID-19. CDR3 sequence: CASSGVGDEQFF. Read as DNA, the sequence is TGTGCCAGCAGCGGAGTAGGAGATGAGCAGTTCTTC.